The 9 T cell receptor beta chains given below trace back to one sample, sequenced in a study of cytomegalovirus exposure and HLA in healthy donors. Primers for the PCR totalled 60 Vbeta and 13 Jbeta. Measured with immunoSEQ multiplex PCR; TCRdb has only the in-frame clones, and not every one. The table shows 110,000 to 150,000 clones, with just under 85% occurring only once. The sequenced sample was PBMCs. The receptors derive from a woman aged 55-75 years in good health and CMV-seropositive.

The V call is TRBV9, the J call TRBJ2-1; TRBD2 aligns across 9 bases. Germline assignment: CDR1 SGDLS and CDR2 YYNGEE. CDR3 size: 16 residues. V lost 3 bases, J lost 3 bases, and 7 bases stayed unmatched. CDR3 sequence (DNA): TGTGCCAGCAGCGCAGGGGCTAGCGGGGTCTACAATGAGCAGTTCTTC. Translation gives CASSAGASGVYNEQFF.

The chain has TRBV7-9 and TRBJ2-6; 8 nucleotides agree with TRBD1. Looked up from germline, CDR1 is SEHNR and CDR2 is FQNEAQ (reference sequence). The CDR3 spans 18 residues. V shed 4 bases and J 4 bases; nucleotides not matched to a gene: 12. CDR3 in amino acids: CASSYPGQGLSGANVLTF. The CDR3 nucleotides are TGTGCCAGCAGCTACCCCGGACAGGGTCTTTCCGGGGCCAACGTCCTGACTTTC.

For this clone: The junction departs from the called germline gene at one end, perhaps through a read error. CDR3 sequence: CAGSPLAVAYEQYF. The CDR3 DNA reads as TGTGCCGGCAGTCCACTAGCGGTTGCCTACGAGCAGTACTTC. The chain recombines TRBV27 with TRBJ2-5, with TRBD2 identical over 8 bases. TRBJ2-7 matches the DNA end more closely, so the J call is doubtful. The CDR3 is 14 amino acids. The germline V gene encodes CDR1 MNHEY and CDR2 SMNVEV (reference sequence).

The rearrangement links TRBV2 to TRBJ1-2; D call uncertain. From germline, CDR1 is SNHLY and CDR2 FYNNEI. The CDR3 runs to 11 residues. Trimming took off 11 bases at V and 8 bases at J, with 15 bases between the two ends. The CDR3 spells CAAWTSLGYTF. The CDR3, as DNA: TGTGCCGCCTGGACTTCTCTGGGCTACACCTTC.

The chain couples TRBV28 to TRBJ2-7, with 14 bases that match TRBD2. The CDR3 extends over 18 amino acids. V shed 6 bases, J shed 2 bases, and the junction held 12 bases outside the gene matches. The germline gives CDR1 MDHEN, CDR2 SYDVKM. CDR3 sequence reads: CASRTGTSGSHFPYEQYF. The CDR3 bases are TGTGCCAGCAGAACCGGGACTAGCGGGAGCCACTTCCCCTACGAGCAGTACTTC.

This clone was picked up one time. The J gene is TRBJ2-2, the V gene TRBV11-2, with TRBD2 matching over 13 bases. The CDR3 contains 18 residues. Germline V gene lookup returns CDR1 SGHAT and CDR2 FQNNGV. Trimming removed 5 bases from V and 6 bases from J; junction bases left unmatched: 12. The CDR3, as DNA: TGTGCCAGCAGCCGAGGACTAGCGGGAGAGGTAGCGGCCGGGGAGCTGTTTTTT. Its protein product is CASSRGLAGEVAAGELFF.

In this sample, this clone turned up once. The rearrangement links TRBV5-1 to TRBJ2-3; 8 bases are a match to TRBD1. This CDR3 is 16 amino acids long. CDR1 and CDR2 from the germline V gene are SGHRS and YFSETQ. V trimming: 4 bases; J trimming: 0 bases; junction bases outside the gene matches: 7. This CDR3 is CASSPRTGMSTDTQYF. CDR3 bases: TGCGCCAGCAGCCCAAGGACAGGGATGAGCACAGATACGCAGTATTTT.

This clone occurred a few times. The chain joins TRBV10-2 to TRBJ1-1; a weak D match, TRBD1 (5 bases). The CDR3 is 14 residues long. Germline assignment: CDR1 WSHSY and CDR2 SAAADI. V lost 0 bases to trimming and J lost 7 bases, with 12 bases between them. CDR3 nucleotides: TGCGCCAGCAGTGAGTCCCAGGGTTTGATTGAAGCTTTCTTT. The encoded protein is CASSESQGLIEAFF.

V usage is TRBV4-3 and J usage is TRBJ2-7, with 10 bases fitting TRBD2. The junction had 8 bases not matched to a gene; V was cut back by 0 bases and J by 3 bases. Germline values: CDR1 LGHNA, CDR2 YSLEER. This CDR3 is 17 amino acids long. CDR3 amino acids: CASSQEPSGTSDYEQYF. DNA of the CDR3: TGCGCCAGCAGCCAAGAGCCCTCCGGGACTAGCGACTACGAGCAGTACTTC.